Below are 5 T cell receptor beta chains sequenced from a single sample in a study of cytomegalovirus exposure and HLA in healthy donors (dated by TCRdb to 2015 to 2018). Preparation of the library involved the immunoSEQ multiplex PCR assay. For the multiplex PCR, a mixture combining 60 forward primers for TCR Vbeta segments and 13 reverse primers for TCR Jbeta segments was used. Here the immuneACCESS table is served through TCRdb, limited to in-frame sequences with V and J called. Missing clones are a known gap in these copies; in checked studies unresolved V genes cover under half, and the rest lacks a known reason. The sample has 200,000 or so clones on record. 0.95% to 1.3% of the sample belongs to the ten largest clones. The sample taken for sequencing was PBMCs. The origin of the receptors is a girl aged 2 to 10 in good health and CMV-seropositive.

J is TRBJ2-3 and V is TRBV7-9; 9 nucleotides match TRBD2. CDR1 is SEHNR and CDR2 is FQNEAQ in the germline V gene (reference sequence). There are 16 residues in the CDR3. Unmatched junction bases numbered 9, after V lost 8 bases and J lost 0 bases. Here the CDR3 DNA reads TGTGCCAGCGGGGGTAGCGGGAGCCTAAGCACAGATACGCAGTATTTT. It yields the protein CASGGSGSLSTDTQYF.

The genes are TRBV19 and TRBJ2-7; 10 positions agree with TRBD1. Germline assignment: CDR1 LNHDA and CDR2 SQIVND (reference sequence). The CDR3 is made up of 15 amino acids. The junction had 5 bases not matched to a gene; V was cut back by 5 bases and J by 1 base. In nucleotides, the CDR3 is TGTGCCAGTAGTCCGCGACAGGGGGCATCCTACGAGCAGTACTTC. This codes for CASSPRQGASYEQYF.

The chain uses TRBV7-6 and TRBJ1-2; D is unresolved. Trimming pared 1 base from V and 8 bases from J, leaving 14 bases between. This CDR3 has 14 residues. Germline V gene sequence: CDR1 SGHVS, CDR2 FNYEAQ. CDR3: CASSLDTGIKGYTF. The CDR3 coding sequence is TGTGCCAGCAGCTTAGATACGGGAATAAAGGGCTACACCTTC.

In the case of this clone: The CDR3 end shows no conserved phenylalanine or tryptophan, and so a read error is likely. This chain uses TRBV28 with TRBJ1-2; 8 nucleotides line up with TRBD1. In germline, CDR1 is MDHEN, CDR2 SYDVKM. J gave up 2 bases and V 3 bases, and 2 bases lay outside the gene matches. The CDR3 is made up of 14 amino acids. CDR3 region: CASSFQGANYGYTL. DNA for the CDR3: TGTGCCAGCAGTTTCCAGGGGGCAAACTATGGCTACACCCTC.

This chain uses TRBV5-1 with TRBJ2-7, with D maybe TRBD2 (5 bases). This CDR3 comprises 14 residues. The V gene lost 2 bases and the J gene lost 4 bases, with 13 bases spanning the gap. Germline CDR1 SGHRS, CDR2 YFSETQ. CDR3 loop: CASSFSGRRYEQYF. As DNA, the CDR3 is TGCGCCAGCAGCTTTTCCGGGCGGAGGTACGAGCAGTACTTC.